Below are 9 T cell receptor beta chains sequenced from a single sample in a study of cytomegalovirus exposure and HLA in healthy donors. The PCR made use of 60 Vbeta and 13 Jbeta primers. This table comes from immunoSEQ multiplex PCR, and its TCRdb copy is limited to in-frame clones, with some not included. The data contain approximately 70,000 clones, 74% of them singletons. Sequences were obtained from PBMCs. The source is a human donor in good health.

Notes on this clone: This CDR3 is also generated by other DNA sequences in the sample. The V gene is TRBV5-1, the J gene TRBJ2-7, with D unclear. CDR1 SGHRS and CDR2 YFSETQ come from the germline V gene. This CDR3 comprises 12 residues. V shed 4 bases and J shed 4 bases, with 9 bases lying between them. CDR3 in DNA: TGCGCCAGCAGCCCCAATAGTTACGAGCAGTACTTC. Amino acids: CASSPNSYEQYF.

The chain couples TRBV9 to TRBJ2-5, with D possibly being TRBD2 (6 bases). This CDR3 comprises 15 residues. Germline CDR1 SGDLS, CDR2 YYNGEE. Trimming cost V 2 bases and J 1 base, with 12 bases left between them. The CDR3 DNA is TGTGCCAGCAGCGTGTTTAGCGGACCCCAAGAGACCCAGTACTTC. It translates to CASSVFSGPQETQYF.

The chain joins TRBV2 to TRBJ1-2; TRBD1 might be the D (5 bases). The germline gives CDR1 SNHLY, CDR2 FYNNEI. V was shortened by 7 bases and J by 2 bases, with 8 bases between the two germline ends. The CDR3 spans 12 residues. The CDR3 DNA follows: TGTGCCAGCAAGTCAGGGAACTATGGCTACACCTTC. It is translated as CASKSGNYGYTF.

The J gene is TRBJ1-4, the V gene TRBV6-1; D possibly corresponds to TRBD1 (6 bases). With 3 bases removed from V and 11 bases from J, the gap between germline ends came to 13 bases. Germline V gives CDR1 MNHNS, CDR2 SASEGT. CDR3 length: 13 amino acids. Written as DNA, the CDR3 is TGTGCCAGCAGTGAGGGTGGACAGTGGAAACTGTTTTTT. It specifies CASSEGGQWKLFF.

This chain uses TRBV5-1 with TRBJ2-2, with D possibly TRBD2 on 6 matching bases. Germline-derived CDR1 and CDR2 are SGHRS and YFSETQ. The CDR3 spans 15 residues. V dropped 0 bases and J dropped 0 bases, with 6 bases sitting between them. CDR3 in amino acids: CASSLAGANTGELFF. The CDR3, as DNA: TGCGCCAGCAGCTTGGCGGGGGCGAACACCGGGGAGCTGTTTTTT.

The chain joins TRBV11-2 to TRBJ1-2, with D tentatively TRBD1 (5 bases). CDR1 SGHAT and CDR2 FQNNGV come from the germline V gene. Deletions cut 5 bases from V and 4 bases from J, with 17 bases between. This CDR3 is 15 amino acids long. The CDR3 loop reads CASSRAGDPSYGYTF. The CDR3 DNA reads as TGTGCCAGCAGCCGGGCGGGGGACCCTTCCTATGGCTACACCTTC.

This chain joins TRBV6-5 and TRBJ1-1, with 8 bases fitting TRBD1. This CDR3 has 13 amino acids. Germline values: CDR1 MNHEY, CDR2 SVGAGI. J lost 10 bases, V lost 2 bases, and 6 bases had no gene match. The CDR3 DNA sequence: TGTGCCAGCAGTTACGACAGGGGCAGATCAGCTTTCTTT. This translates into CASSYDRGRSAFF.

The CDR3 reads CASSVQSLYNEQFF. CDR3 nucleotide sequence: TGTGCCAGCAGTGTACAGTCTCTTTACAATGAGCAGTTCTTC. The chain joins TRBV25-1 to TRBJ2-1; D gene unclear. V was shortened by 4 bases and J by 4 bases, with 11 bases between the two germline ends. This CDR3 comprises 14 residues. Looked up from germline, CDR1 is MGHDK and CDR2 is SYGVNS.

The chain couples TRBV28 to TRBJ2-1; 10 nucleotides align to TRBD2. Losses at the gene ends were 11 bases for V and 8 bases for J; bases not matched to a gene: 9. Germline V CDR1 and CDR2: MDHEN, SYDVKM. The CDR3 contains 13 residues. The CDR3 DNA follows: TGTGCCGGTAAGCGGGAGGGAGCCCATGAGCAGTTCTTC. As protein: CAGKREGAHEQFF.